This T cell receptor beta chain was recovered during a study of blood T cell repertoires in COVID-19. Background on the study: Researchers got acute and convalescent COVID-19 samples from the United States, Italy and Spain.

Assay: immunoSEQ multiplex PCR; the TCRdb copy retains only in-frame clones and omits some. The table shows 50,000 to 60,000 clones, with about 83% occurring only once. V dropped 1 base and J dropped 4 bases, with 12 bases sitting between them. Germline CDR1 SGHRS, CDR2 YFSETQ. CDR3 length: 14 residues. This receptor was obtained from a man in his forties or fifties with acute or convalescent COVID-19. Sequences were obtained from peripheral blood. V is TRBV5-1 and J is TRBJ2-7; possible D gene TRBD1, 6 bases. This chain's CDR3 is CASSLQQGVYEQYF. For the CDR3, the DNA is TGCGCCAGCAGCTTGCAACAGGGCGTTTACGAGCAGTACTTC. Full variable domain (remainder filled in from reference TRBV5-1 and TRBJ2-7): KAGVTQTPRYLIKTRGQQVTLSCSPISGHRSVSWYQQTPGQGLQFLFEYFSETQRNKGNFPGRFSGRQFSNSRSEMNVSTLELGDSALYLCASSLQQGVYEQYFGPGTRLTVT.